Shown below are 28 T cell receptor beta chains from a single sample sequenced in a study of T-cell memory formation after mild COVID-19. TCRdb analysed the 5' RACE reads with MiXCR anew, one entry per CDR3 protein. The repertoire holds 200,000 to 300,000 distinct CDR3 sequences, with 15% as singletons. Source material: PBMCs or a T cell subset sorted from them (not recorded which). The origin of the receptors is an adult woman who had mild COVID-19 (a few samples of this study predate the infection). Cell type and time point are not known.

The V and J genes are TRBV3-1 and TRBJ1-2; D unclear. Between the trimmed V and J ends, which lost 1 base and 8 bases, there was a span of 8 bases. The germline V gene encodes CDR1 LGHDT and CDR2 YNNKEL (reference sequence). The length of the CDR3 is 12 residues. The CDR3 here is CASSQGPGGYTF. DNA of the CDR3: TGTGCCAGCAGCCAAGGTCCGGGGGGCTACACCTTC.

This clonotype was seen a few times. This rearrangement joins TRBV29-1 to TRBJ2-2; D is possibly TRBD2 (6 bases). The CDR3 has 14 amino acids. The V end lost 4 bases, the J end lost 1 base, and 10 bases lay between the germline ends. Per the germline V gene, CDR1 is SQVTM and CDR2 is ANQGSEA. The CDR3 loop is CSVAPGLNTGELFF. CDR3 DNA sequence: TGCAGCGTTGCTCCGGGACTGAACACCGGGGAGCTGTTTTTT.

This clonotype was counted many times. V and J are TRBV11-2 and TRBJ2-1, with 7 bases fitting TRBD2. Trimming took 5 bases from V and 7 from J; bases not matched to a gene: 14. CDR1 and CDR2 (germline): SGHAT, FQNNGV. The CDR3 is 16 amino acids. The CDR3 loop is CASSPRNSGTANEQFF. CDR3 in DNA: TGTGCCAGCAGCCCCAGAAACAGCGGGACTGCGAATGAGCAGTTCTTC.

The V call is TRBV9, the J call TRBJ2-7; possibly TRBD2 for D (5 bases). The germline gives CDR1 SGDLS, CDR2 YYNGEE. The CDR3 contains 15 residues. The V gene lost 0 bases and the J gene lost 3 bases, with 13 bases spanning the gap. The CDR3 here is CASSVGTGSNYEQYF. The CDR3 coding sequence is TGTGCCAGCAGCGTAGGGACGGGGAGTAACTACGAGCAGTACTTC.

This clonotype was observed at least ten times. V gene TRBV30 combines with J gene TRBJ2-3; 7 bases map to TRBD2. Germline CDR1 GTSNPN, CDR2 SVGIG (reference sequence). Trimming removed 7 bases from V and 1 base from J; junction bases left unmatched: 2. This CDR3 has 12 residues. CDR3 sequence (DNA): TGTGCCTCTAGCGGAGGCACAGATACGCAGTATTTT. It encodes CASSGGTDTQYF.

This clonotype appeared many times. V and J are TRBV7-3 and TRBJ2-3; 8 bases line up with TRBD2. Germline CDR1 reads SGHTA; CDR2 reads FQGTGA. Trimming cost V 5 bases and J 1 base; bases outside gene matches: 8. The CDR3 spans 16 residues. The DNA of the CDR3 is TGTGCCAGCAGCAAAAGATCTAGCGGGCGCACAGATACGCAGTATTTT. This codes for CASSKRSSGRTDTQYF.

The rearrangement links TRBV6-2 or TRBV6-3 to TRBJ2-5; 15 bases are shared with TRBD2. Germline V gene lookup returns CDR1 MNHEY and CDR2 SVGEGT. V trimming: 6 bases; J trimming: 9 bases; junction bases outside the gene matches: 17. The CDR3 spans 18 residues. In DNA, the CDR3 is TGTGCCAGCAGCTACACGGGACTAGCGGGAGGACGAGGGGGGTCCCAGTACTTC. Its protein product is CASSYTGLAGGRGGSQYF.

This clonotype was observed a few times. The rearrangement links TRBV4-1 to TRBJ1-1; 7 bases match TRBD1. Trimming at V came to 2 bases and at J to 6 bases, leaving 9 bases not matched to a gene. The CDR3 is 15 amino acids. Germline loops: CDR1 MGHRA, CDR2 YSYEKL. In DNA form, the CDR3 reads TGCGCCAGCAGCCAAAAGACAGGGTCTCCTTCTGAAGCTTTCTTT. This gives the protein CASSQKTGSPSEAFF.

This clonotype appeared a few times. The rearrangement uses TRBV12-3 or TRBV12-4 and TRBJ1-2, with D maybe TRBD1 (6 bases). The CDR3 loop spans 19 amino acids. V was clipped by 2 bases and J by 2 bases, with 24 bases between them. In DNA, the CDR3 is TGTGCCAGCAGTTTAAATTTAGGAGTCGCGCAGGGGCTAAACTATGGCTACACCTTC. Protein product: CASSLNLGVAQGLNYGYTF.

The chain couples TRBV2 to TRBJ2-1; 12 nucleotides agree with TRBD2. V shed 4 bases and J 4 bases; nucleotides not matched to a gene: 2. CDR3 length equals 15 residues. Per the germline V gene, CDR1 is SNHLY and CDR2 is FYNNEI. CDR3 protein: CASSVTSGSYNEQFF. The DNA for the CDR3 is TGTGCCAGCAGTGTGACTAGCGGGAGTTACAATGAGCAGTTCTTC.

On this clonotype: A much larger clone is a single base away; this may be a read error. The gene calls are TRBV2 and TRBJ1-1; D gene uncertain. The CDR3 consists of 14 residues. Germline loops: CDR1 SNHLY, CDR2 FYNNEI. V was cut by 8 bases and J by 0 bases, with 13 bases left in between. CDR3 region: CASAVVFMNTEAFF. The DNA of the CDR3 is TGTGCCAGCGCGGTGGTGTTCATGAACACTGAAGCTTTCTTT.

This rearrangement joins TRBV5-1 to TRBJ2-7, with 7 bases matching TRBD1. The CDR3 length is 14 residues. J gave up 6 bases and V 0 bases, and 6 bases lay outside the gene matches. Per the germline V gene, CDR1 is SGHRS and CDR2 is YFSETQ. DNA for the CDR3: TGCGCCAGCAGCTTGGCCCCCGGACAGGTCGAGCAGTACTTC. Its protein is CASSLAPGQVEQYF.

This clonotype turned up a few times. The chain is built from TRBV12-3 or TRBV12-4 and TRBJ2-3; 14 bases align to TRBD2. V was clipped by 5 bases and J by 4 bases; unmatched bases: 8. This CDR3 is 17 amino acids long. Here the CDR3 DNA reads TGTGCCAGCAGTCTACCGGGACTAGCGGGAGTCGCAGATACGCAGTATTTT. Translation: CASSLPGLAGVADTQYF.

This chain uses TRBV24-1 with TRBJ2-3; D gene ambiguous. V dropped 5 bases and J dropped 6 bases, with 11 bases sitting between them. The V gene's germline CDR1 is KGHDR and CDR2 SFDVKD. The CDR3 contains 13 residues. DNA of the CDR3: TGTGCCACCAGTGCTGCTAATCGGGATACGCAGTATTTT. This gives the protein CATSAANRDTQYF.

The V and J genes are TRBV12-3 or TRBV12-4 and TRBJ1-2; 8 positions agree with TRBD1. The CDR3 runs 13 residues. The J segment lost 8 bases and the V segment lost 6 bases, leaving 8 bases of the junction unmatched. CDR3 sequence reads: CASSSDRVSGYTF. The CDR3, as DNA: TGTGCCAGCAGCTCGGACAGGGTGAGCGGCTACACCTTC.

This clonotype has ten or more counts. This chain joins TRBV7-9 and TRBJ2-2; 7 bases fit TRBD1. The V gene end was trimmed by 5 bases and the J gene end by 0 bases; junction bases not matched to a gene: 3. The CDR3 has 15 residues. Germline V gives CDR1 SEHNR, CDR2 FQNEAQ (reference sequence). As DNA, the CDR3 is TGTGCCAGCAGCGCACAGGGGCCGAACACCGGGGAGCTGTTTTTT. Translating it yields CASSAQGPNTGELFF.

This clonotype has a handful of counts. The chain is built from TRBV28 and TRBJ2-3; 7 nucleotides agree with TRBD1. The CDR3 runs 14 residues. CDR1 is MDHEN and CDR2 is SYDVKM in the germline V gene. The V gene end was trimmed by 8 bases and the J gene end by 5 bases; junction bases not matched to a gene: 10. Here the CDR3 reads CASLRDSLGDTQYF. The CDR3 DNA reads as TGTGCCAGCCTCCGGGACAGCTTAGGAGATACGCAGTATTTT.

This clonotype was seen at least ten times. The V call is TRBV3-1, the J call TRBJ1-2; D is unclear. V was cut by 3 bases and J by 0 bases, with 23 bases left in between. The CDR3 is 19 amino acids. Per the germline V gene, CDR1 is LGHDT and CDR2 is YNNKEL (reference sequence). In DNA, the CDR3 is TGTGCCAGCAGCCAGTTAGTCGGGCAAACTGCCGATCCTAACTATGGCTACACCTTC. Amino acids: CASSQLVGQTADPNYGYTF.

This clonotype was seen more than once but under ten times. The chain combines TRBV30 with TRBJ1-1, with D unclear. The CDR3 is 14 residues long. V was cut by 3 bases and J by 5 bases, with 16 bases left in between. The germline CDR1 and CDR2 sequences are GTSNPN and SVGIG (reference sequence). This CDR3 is CAWSAGFGNTEAFF. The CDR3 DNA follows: TGTGCCTGGAGCGCCGGATTCGGGAATACTGAAGCTTTCTTT.

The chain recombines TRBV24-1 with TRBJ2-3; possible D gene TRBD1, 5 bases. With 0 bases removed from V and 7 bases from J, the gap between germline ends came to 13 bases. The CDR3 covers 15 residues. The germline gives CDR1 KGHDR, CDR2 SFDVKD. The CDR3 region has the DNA TGTGCCACCAGTGATTTGGTGGCAGGGATGAATACGCAGTATTTT. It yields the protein CATSDLVAGMNTQYF.

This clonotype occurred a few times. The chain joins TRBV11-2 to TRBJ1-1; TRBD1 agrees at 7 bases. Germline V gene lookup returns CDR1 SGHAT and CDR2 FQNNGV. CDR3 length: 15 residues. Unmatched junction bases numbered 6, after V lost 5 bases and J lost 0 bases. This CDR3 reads CASSTRTGLNTEAFF. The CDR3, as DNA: TGTGCCAGCAGCACGAGGACAGGATTGAACACTGAAGCTTTCTTT. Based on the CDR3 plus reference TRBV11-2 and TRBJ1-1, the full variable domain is EAGVAQSPRYKIIEKRQSVAFWCNPISGHATLYWYQQILGQGPKLLIQFQNNGVVDDSQLPKDRFSAERLKGVDSTLKIQPAKLEDSAVYLCASSTRTGLNTEAFFGQGTRLTVV.

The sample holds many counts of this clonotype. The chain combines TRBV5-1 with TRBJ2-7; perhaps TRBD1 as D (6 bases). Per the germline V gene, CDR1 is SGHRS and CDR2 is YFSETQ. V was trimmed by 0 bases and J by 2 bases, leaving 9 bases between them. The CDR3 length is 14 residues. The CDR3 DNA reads TGCGCCAGCAGCTTGGGGACAGTCCCCTACGAGCAGTACTTC. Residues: CASSLGTVPYEQYF.

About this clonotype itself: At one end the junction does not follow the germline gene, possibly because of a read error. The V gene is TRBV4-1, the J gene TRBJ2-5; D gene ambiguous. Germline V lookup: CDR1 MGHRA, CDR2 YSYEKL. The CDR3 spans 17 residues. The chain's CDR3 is CASSLRSGLTPQETQYF. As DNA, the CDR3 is TGCGCCAGTAGCCTCCGATCGGGCTTGACACCACAAGAGACCCAGTACTTC.

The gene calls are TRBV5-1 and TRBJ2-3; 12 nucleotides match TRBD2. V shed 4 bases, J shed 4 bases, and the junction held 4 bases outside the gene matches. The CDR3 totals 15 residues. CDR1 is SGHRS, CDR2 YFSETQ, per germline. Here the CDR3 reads CASSRTSGVSDTQYF. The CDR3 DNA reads TGCGCCAGCAGCAGGACTAGCGGGGTATCAGATACGCAGTATTTT.

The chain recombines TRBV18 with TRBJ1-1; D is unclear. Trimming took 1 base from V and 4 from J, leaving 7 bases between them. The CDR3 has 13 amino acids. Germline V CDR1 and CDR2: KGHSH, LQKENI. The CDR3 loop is CASSPLGSTEAFF. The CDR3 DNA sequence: TGTGCCAGCTCACCACTCGGGAGCACTGAAGCTTTCTTT.

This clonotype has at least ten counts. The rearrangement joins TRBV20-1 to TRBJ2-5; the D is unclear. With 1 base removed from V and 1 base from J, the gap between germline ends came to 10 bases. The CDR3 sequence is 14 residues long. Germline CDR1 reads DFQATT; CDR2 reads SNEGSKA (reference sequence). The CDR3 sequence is CSARVILGQETQYF. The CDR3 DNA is TGCAGTGCTAGAGTAATACTCGGCCAAGAGACCCAGTACTTC.

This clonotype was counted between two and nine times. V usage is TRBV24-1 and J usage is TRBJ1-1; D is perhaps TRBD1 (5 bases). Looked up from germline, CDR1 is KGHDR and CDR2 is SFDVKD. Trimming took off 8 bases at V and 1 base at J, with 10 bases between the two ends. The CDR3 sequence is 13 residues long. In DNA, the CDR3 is TGTGCCACCATGGGGACGGGGAACACTGAAGCTTTCTTT. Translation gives CATMGTGNTEAFF.

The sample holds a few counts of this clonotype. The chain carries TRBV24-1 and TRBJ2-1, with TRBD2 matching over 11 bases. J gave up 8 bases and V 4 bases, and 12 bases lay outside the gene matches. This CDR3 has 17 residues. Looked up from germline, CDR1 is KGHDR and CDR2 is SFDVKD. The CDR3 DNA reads TGTGCCACCAGTGAAGGGACTAGCGGCCCACGGGGGGATGAGCAGTTCTTC. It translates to CATSEGTSGPRGDEQFF.